These 23 T cell receptor beta chains share one sample of origin, sequenced in a study of cytomegalovirus exposure and HLA in healthy donors. Amplification used 60 Vbeta primers and 13 Jbeta primers. The protocol was immunoSEQ multiplex PCR, while the TCRdb copy is restricted to in-frame clones and leaves out a portion. Of 55,000 to 80,000 clones detected, approximately 78% appear once; the ten largest clones hold 1.9%. Sequencing was performed on PBMCs. These receptors originate from a man in his late teens or twenties in good health and CMV-seronegative.

The genes are TRBV29-1 and TRBJ1-1; D is possibly TRBD1 (6 bases). CDR1 and CDR2 (germline): SQVTM, ANQGSEA. The CDR3 is 12 residues long. Trimming cost V 7 bases and J 4 bases, with 13 bases left between them. CDR3 sequence (DNA): TGCAGCGCCACACAGGGCCCCACTGAAGCTTTCTTT. As protein: CSATQGPTEAFF. Full variable domain (remainder filled in from reference TRBV29-1 and TRBJ1-1): SAVISQKPSRDICQRGTSLTIQCQVDSQVTMMFWYRQQPGQSLTLIATANQGSEATYESGFVIDKFPISRPNLTFSTLTVSNMSPEDSSIYLCSATQGPTEAFFGQGTRLTVV.

V gene TRBV30 combines with J gene TRBJ1-1; tentative D call: TRBD1 (5 bases). Germline values: CDR1 GTSNPN, CDR2 SVGIG (reference sequence). This CDR3 region has 12 residues. Trimming took off 5 bases at V and 8 bases at J, with 15 bases between the two ends. The CDR3: CAWLAGRGEAFF. DNA of the CDR3: TGTGCCTGGCTGGCCGGGAGGGGAGAAGCTTTCTTT.

This clone was counted a single time. The chain is built from TRBV21-1 and TRBJ2-7; the table's D call TRBD2 went unverified against the DNA. TRBV21-1 is marked as a pseudogene. The CDR3 totals 12 residues. CDR3 in amino acids: CASGTVTYEQYF. CDR3 DNA sequence: TGTGCCAGCGGGACTGTAACCTACGAGCAGTACTTC.

The V and J genes are TRBV28 and TRBJ2-3, with 7 bases matching TRBD2. The CDR3 consists of 14 residues. Germline-derived CDR1 and CDR2 are MDHEN and SYDVKM. Unmatched junction bases numbered 2, after V lost 5 bases and J lost 0 bases. The DNA for the CDR3 is TGTGCCAGCAGTCGACTAGCTAGCACAGATACGCAGTATTTT. Translation gives CASSRLASTDTQYF.

The J gene is TRBJ2-7, the V gene TRBV19; D gene unclear. The germline gives CDR1 LNHDA, CDR2 SQIVND (reference sequence). V was pared by 3 bases and J by 6 bases, with 15 bases between. The CDR3 spans 14 residues. The CDR3 region is CASSMVALSGEQYF. Here the CDR3 DNA reads TGTGCCAGTAGTATGGTCGCGCTTTCCGGCGAGCAGTACTTC.

This clone occurred a few times. The chain carries TRBV5-1 and TRBJ2-4; a possible D gene is TRBD1 (6 bases). This CDR3 comprises 13 residues. V lost 4 bases to trimming and J lost 4 bases, with 9 bases between them. Looked up from germline, CDR1 is SGHRS and CDR2 is YFSETQ. In DNA, the CDR3 is TGCGCCAGCAGCCTCGGACAGAAAAACATTCAGTACTTC. Its translation: CASSLGQKNIQYF.

The V and J genes are TRBV5-1 and TRBJ2-1; 10 nucleotides match TRBD2. This CDR3 has 15 residues. Trimming cost V 3 bases and J 6 bases; bases outside gene matches: 6. Germline-derived CDR1 and CDR2 are SGHRS and YFSETQ. The chain's CDR3 is CASSYIAGGINEQFF. CDR3 bases: TGCGCCAGCAGCTACATAGCGGGAGGTATCAATGAGCAGTTCTTC.

The chain links TRBV10-2 to TRBJ2-3; D not certain. V lost 0 bases to trimming and J lost 2 bases, with 12 bases between them. The CDR3 totals 16 residues. From germline, CDR1 is WSHSY and CDR2 SAAADI. The CDR3: CASSESSRWNTDTQYF. The CDR3, as DNA: TGCGCCAGCAGTGAGTCGAGCAGGTGGAACACAGATACGCAGTATTTT.

V and J are TRBV7-9 and TRBJ2-5; 9 bases are a match to TRBD1. Germline V gene lookup returns CDR1 SEHNR and CDR2 FQNEAQ (reference sequence). The J segment lost 0 bases and the V segment lost 4 bases, leaving 15 bases of the junction unmatched. There are 19 residues in the CDR3. CDR3: CASSWTGQGFSGHQETQYF. In DNA, the CDR3 is TGTGCCAGCAGCTGGACGGGACAGGGCTTCAGCGGGCACCAAGAGACCCAGTACTTC.

This rearrangement joins TRBV7-2 to TRBJ1-2; D call uncertain. CDR1 and CDR2 (germline): SGHTA, FQGNSA. The CDR3 spans 14 residues. Trimming stripped 5 bases from V and 8 bases from J, with 18 bases between. The CDR3 DNA reads as TGTGCCAGCAGCCCGCTCACAAGTTTGAAGGGCTACACCTTC. It is translated as CASSPLTSLKGYTF. The variable domain in full, with the rest retrieved from reference TRBV7-2 and TRBJ1-2, is GAGVSQSPSNKVTEKGKDVELRCDPISGHTALYWYRQSLGQGLEFLIYFQGNSAPDKSGLPSDRFSAERTGGSVSTLTIQRTQQEDSAVYLCASSPLTSLKGYTFGSGTRLTVV.

This chain joins TRBV7-2 and TRBJ1-4; 8 positions match TRBD1. Unmatched junction bases numbered 6, after V lost 2 bases and J lost 1 base. The germline V gene has CDR1 SGHTA and CDR2 FQGNSA. The CDR3 spans 17 residues. The CDR3 DNA is TGTGCCAGCAGCTTACAGGGGGCAAGACAAACTAATGAAAAACTGTTTTTT. Translation: CASSLQGARQTNEKLFF. Using reference TRBV7-2 and TRBJ1-4 for the parts outside the CDR3, the full variable domain is GAGVSQSPSNKVTEKGKDVELRCDPISGHTALYWYRQSLGQGLEFLIYFQGNSAPDKSGLPSDRFSAERTGGSVSTLTIQRTQQEDSAVYLCASSLQGARQTNEKLFFGSGTQLSVL.

The chain couples TRBV19 to TRBJ2-3; tentatively, D is TRBD2 (5 bases). This CDR3 spans 14 amino acids. Trimming left V 8 bases short and J 1 base short, with 13 bases between. Germline V gene sequence: CDR1 LNHDA, CDR2 SQIVND (reference sequence). The CDR3, as DNA: TGTGCCAGTTCTTTGGGAGCTCGCACAGATACGCAGTATTTT. It specifies CASSLGARTDTQYF.

This chain uses TRBV5-1 with TRBJ2-3; 7 positions agree with TRBD2. The CDR3 covers 19 residues. CDR1 SGHRS and CDR2 YFSETQ come from the germline V gene. V was pared by 1 base and J by 2 bases, with 16 bases of the junction left unmatched. CDR3 coding DNA: TGCGCCAGCAGCTTGCTGGTAGCGGGTCTTGGGGGGTACACAGATACGCAGTATTTT. It translates to CASSLLVAGLGGYTDTQYF.

This CDR3 is CASSYSGTGGTEAFF. CDR3 coding DNA: TGTGCCAGCAGTTATTCCGGGACAGGGGGCACTGAAGCTTTCTTT. The J gene is TRBJ1-1, the V gene TRBV2; TRBD1 matches at 11 bases. V gave up 5 bases and J gave up 4 bases; unmatched junction bases: 6. CDR1 and CDR2 (germline): SNHLY, FYNNEI. The CDR3 length is 15 residues. The whole variable domain, filled in from reference TRBV2 and TRBJ1-1, reads EPEVTQTPSHQVTQMGQEVILRCVPISNHLYFYWYRQILGQKVEFLVSFYNNEISEKSEIFDDQFSVERPDGSNFTLKIRSTKLEDSAMYFCASSYSGTGGTEAFFGQGTRLTVV.

This chain connects TRBV18 to TRBJ1-4; no definite D call. The CDR3 is made up of 15 amino acids. The V gene lost 2 bases and the J gene lost 3 bases, with 10 bases spanning the gap. Germline V gene data show CDR1 as KGHSH and CDR2 as LQKENI. The chain's CDR3 is CASSPKPAPNEKLFF. CDR3 nucleotides: TGTGCCAGCTCACCAAAGCCAGCGCCTAATGAAAAACTGTTTTTT.

This clone was seen a single time. The chain recombines TRBV6-1 with TRBJ1-2; D gene ambiguous. The CDR3 has 14 residues. Trimming shortened V by 4 bases and J by 0 bases, and 9 bases separated the two germline ends. The V gene's germline CDR1 is MNHNS and CDR2 SASEGT. CDR3 loop: CASSAAGTNYGYTF. In DNA, the CDR3 is TGTGCCAGCAGTGCGGCAGGAACTAACTATGGCTACACCTTC.

This chain links TRBV4-1 with TRBJ2-1, with D tentatively TRBD2 (5 bases). Trimming took off 0 bases at V and 4 bases at J, with 13 bases between the two ends. The CDR3 runs 16 residues. Germline CDR1 and CDR2: MGHRA and YSYEKL. CDR3 in amino acids: CASSQDEGSFYNEQFF. The CDR3 coding sequence is TGCGCCAGCAGCCAAGATGAGGGTAGTTTTTACAATGAGCAGTTCTTC.

The chain combines TRBV27 with TRBJ2-3, with 8 nucleotides matching TRBD2. Germline loops: CDR1 MNHEY, CDR2 SMNVEV (reference sequence). V shed 6 bases, J shed 1 base, and the junction held 12 bases outside the gene matches. The CDR3 runs to 17 residues. The CDR3 DNA is TGTGCCAGCAGACAAAACCTCGCGGGGGGTCGCACAGATACGCAGTATTTT. Translated: CASRQNLAGGRTDTQYF.

This clone has a single count. The chain combines TRBV9 with TRBJ2-7; TRBD2 agrees at 8 bases. In germline, CDR1 is SGDLS, CDR2 YYNGEE. This CDR3 contains 13 residues. J was trimmed by 3 bases and V by 3 bases; bases with no gene match: 2. The CDR3 protein is CASSAGRGYEQYF. The DNA of the CDR3 is TGTGCCAGCAGCGCCGGGAGGGGCTACGAGCAGTACTTC.

The chain is built from TRBV30 and TRBJ1-1; weak D call: TRBD1 (5 bases). CDR1 is GTSNPN, CDR2 SVGIG, per germline (reference sequence). The CDR3 runs to 14 residues. V was cut by 3 bases and J by 6 bases, with 17 bases left in between. CDR3 DNA: TGTGCCTGGAGAGGAATGACGGGGGGGGCTGAAGCTTTCTTT. As protein: CAWRGMTGGAEAFF.

The chain has TRBV13 and TRBJ2-7, with 8 bases lining up with TRBD2. The junction had 5 bases not matched to a gene; V was cut back by 2 bases and J by 2 bases. Germline loops: CDR1 PRHDT, CDR2 FYEKMQ (reference sequence). There are 15 residues in the CDR3. CDR3 DNA sequence: TGTGCCAGCAGCTTAACGTCGGGGGGGCCCTACGAGCAGTACTTC. Protein: CASSLTSGGPYEQYF.

This rearrangement joins TRBV7-3 to TRBJ2-7; 8 bases are shared with TRBD2. The J segment lost 3 bases and the V segment lost 4 bases, leaving 8 bases of the junction unmatched. The germline V gene encodes CDR1 SGHTA and CDR2 FQGTGA. The CDR3 runs 15 residues. CDR3 sequence (DNA): TGTGCCAGCAGCTCCTATGCGGGGGGTCTCTACGAGCAGTACTTC. Protein product: CASSSYAGGLYEQYF.

This clone was detected a few times. The genes are TRBV30 and TRBJ2-7, with TRBD2 matching over 11 bases. This CDR3 contains 13 residues. V shed 0 bases, J shed 12 bases, and the junction held 7 bases outside the gene matches. The germline CDR1 and CDR2 sequences are GTSNPN and SVGIG (reference sequence). The CDR3 nucleotides read TGTGCCTGGAGTGTACTGGCTAGCGGGAGGTTGTACTTC. Encoded protein: CAWSVLASGRLYF.